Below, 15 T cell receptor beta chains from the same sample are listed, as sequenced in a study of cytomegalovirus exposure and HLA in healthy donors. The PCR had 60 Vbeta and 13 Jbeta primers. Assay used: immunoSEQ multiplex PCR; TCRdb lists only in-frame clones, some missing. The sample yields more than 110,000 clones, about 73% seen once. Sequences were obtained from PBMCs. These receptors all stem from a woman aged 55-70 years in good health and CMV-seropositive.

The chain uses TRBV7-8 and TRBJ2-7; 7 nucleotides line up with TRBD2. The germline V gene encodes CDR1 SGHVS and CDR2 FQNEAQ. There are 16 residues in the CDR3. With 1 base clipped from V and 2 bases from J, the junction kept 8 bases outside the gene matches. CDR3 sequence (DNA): TGTGCCAGCAGCTTAGTTGTGCGGGAGTTCGCCTACGAGCAGTACTTC. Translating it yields CASSLVVREFAYEQYF.

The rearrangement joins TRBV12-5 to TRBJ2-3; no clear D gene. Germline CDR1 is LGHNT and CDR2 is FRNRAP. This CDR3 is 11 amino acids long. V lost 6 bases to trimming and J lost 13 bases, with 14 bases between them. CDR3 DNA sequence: TGTGCTAGTGGCCAGTTTACAGTGAAGTATTTT. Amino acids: CASGQFTVKYF.

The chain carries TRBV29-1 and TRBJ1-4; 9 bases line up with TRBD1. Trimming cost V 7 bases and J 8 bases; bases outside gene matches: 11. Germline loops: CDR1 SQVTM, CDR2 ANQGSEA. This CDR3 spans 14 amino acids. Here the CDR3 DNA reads TGCAGCGCACAACCCACCGGACAGGGGGAAAAACTGTTTTTT. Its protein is CSAQPTGQGEKLFF.

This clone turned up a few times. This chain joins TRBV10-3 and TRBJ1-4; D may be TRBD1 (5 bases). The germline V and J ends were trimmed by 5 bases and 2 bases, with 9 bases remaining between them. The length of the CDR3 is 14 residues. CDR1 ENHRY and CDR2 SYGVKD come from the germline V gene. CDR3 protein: CAISPGSTNEKLFF. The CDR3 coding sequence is TGTGCCATCAGTCCAGGGTCGACTAATGAAAAACTGTTTTTT.

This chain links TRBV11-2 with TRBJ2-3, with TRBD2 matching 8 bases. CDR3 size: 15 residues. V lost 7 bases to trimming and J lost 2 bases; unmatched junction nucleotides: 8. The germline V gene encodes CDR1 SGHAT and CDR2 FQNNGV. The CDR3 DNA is TGTGCCAGCAACTATGGCGGGAGGCTCACAGATACGCAGTATTTT. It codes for CASNYGGRLTDTQYF.

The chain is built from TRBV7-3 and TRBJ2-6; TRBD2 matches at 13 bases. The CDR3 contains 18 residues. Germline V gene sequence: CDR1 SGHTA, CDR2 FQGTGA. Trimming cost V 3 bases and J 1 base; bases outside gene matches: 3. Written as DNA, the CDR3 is TGTGCCAGCAGCTTGAGGGGACTAGCGGGGTCTGGGGCCAACGTCCTGACTTTC. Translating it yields CASSLRGLAGSGANVLTF.

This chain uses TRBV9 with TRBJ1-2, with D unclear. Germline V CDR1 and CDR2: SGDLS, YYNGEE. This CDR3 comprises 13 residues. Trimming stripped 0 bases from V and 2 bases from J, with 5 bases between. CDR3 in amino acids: CASSVDPNYGYTF. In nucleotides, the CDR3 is TGTGCCAGCAGCGTAGATCCAAACTATGGCTACACCTTC.

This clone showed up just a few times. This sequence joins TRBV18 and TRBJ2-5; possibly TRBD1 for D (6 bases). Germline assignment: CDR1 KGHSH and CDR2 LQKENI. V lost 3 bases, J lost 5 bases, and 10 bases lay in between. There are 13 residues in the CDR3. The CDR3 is CASSPGDTETQYF. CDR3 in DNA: TGTGCCAGCTCACCCGGGGACACGGAGACCCAGTACTTC.

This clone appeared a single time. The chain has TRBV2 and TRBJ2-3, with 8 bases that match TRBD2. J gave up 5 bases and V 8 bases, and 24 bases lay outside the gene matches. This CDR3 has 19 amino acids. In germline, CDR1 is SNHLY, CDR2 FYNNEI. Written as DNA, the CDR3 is TGTGCCAGCTTGTCCACGTACTATAGCGGGACCTCAAAGGGAGATACGCAGTATTTT. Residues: CASLSTYYSGTSKGDTQYF. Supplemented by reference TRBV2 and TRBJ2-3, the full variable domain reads EPEVTQTPSHQVTQMGQEVILRCVPISNHLYFYWYRQILGQKVEFLVSFYNNEISEKSEIFDDQFSVERPDGSNFTLKIRSTKLEDSAMYFCASLSTYYSGTSKGDTQYFGPGTRLTVL.

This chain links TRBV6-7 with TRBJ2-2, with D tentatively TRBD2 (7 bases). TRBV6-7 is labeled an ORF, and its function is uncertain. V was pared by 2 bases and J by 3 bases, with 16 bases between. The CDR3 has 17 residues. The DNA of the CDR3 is TGTGCCAGCAGTTACCCCGTGTGCGGGGGCCACACCGGGGAGCTGTTTTTT. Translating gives CASSYPVCGGHTGELFF.

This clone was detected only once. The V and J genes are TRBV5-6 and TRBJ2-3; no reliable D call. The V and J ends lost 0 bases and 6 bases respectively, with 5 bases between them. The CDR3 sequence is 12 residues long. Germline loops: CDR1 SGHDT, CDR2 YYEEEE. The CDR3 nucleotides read TGTGCCAGCAGCTTGGTTAGTGATACGCAGTATTTT. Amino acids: CASSLVSDTQYF.

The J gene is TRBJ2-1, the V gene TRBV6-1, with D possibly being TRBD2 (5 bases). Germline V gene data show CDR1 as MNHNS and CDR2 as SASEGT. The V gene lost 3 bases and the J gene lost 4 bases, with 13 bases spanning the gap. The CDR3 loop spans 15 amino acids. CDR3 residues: CASSEEEEIYNEQFF. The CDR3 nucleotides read TGTGCCAGCAGTGAGGAGGAGGAGATTTACAATGAGCAGTTCTTC.

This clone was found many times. CDR3 residues: CASSHRGKNYGYTF. CDR3 DNA: TGTGCCAGCAGCCACAGGGGTAAAAACTATGGCTACACCTTC. The chain is built from TRBV4-2 and TRBJ1-2; tentatively, D is TRBD1 (6 bases). Germline CDR1 LGHNA, CDR2 YNFKEQ. The CDR3 has 14 residues. The ends were cut back, 3 bases at V and 2 bases at J, with 10 bases in the middle.

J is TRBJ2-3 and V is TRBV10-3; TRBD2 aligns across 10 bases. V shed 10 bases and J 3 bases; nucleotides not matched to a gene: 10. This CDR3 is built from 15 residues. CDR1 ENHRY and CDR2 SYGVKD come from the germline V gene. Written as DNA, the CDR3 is TGTGCCACCGCCCCACTAGCGGGGAAAACAGATACGCAGTATTTT. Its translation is CATAPLAGKTDTQYF.

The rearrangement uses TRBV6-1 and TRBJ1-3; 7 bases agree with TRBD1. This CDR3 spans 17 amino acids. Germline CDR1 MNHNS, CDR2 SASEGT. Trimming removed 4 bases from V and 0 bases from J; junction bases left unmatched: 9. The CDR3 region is CASSGLTGPDSGNTIYF. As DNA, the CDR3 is TGTGCCAGCAGTGGCCTGACAGGGCCCGACTCTGGAAACACCATATATTTT.